The present TCR beta chain was sequenced within a study of a mutant IDH1 vaccine in newly diagnosed glioma. Looking at the study overall: Sex among treated patients split 62.5% male, about 40% female; mean age was approximately 40 years. Most patients had received both radiotherapy and temozolomide, the prior options being radiotherapy, temozolomide, or both.

Time point indicated: baseline, week 1 (first vaccination visit). Treatment in this sample: pre-vaccination baseline after standard-of-care therapy. New astrocytomas of WHO grade 3 or 4 that were IDH1-mutant and ATRX-lost were found in the donors. Study results and caveats: Patients showed vaccine-induced immune responses at a rate of roughly 93%.

Here immunoSEQ multiplex PCR was the method, and the copy in TCRdb shows in-frame clones only, minus some. The repertoire holds tens of thousands of clones, with 86% as singletons. A remark on this clone: Its cognate antigen is unknown.

The CDR3 length is 12 residues. Trimming stripped 7 bases from V and 6 bases from J, with 10 bases between. Germline assignment: CDR1 MDHEN and CDR2 SYDVKM. The source material was PBMCs, sampled from a glioma patient treated with radiotherapy, temozolomide or both. The chain recombines TRBV28 with TRBJ2-1; no definite D call. The TCR sequence derives from a man aged 35 to 55 with glioma. CDR3 nucleotide sequence: TGTGCCAGCAACCCAAAGACCAATGAGCAGTTCTTC. This translates into CASNPKTNEQFF. The full variable domain, its missing parts supplied by reference TRBV28 and TRBJ2-1, is DVKVTQSSRYLVKRTGEKVFLECVQDMDHENMFWYRQDPGLGLRLIYFSYDVKMKEKGDIPEGYSVSREKKERFSLILESASTNQTSMYLCASNPKTNEQFFGPGTRLTVL.